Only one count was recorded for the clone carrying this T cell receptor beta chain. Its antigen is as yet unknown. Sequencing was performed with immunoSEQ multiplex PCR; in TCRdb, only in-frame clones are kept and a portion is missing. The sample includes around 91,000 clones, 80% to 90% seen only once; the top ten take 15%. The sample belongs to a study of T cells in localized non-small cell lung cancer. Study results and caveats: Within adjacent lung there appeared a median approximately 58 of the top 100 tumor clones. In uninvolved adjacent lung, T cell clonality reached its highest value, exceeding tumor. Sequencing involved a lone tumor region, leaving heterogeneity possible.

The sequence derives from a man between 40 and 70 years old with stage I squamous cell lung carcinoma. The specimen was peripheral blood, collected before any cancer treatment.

The CDR3 nucleotides read TGTGCCAGCAGCCCCCGTGGGTTTGGTGGGCATTATGAGCAGTTCTTC. It is translated as CASSPRGFGGHYEQFF. This sequence joins TRBV11-3 and TRBJ2-1, with D unclear. Germline CDR1 and CDR2: SGHNT and YENEEA. This CDR3 has 16 residues. The V and J ends lost 5 bases and 8 bases respectively, with 22 bases between them. Full variable domain (remainder filled in from reference TRBV11-3 and TRBJ2-1): EAGVVQSPRYKIIEKKQPVAFWCNPISGHNTLYWYLQNLGQGPELLIRYENEEAVDDSQLPKDRFSAERLKGVDSTLKIQPAELGDSAVYLCASSPRGFGGHYEQFFGPGTRLTVL.